The 27 T cell receptor beta chains in this list originate from one sample, sequenced in a study of T cell responses to AZD1222 COVID-19 vaccine (dated by TCRdb to about 2021). The library was generated by the immunoSEQ multiplex PCR assay. The immuneACCESS repertoire file appears here via TCRdb, limited to in-frame rearrangements. These files lack a portion of the clones; in checked studies, under half of the deficit traces to unresolved V genes, and the cause of the others is not known. The sample contains around 140,000 clones, approximately 91% of them found a single time. Under 4% of the sample is held by the ten biggest clonotypes. The label giving this sample's time point can be read as: about 28 days (+/-7) after the second vaccine dose. The sequencing used peripheral blood, collected 28 days after the second AZD1222 dose. Receptors originate from an adult who received the AZD1222 COVID-19 vaccine.

The chain combines TRBV7-3 with TRBJ2-3; D is uncertain. From germline, CDR1 is SGHTA and CDR2 FQGTGA. This CDR3 has 15 amino acids. V gave up 5 bases and J gave up 0 bases, with 12 bases separating them. This chain's CDR3 is CASSLEARSTDTQYF. In DNA form, the CDR3 reads TGTGCCAGCAGCCTAGAGGCTAGGAGCACAGATACGCAGTATTTT.

The V and J genes are TRBV5-6 and TRBJ1-1; no definite D call. CDR1 and CDR2 (germline): SGHDT, YYEEEE. V shed 5 bases and J shed 3 bases, with 5 bases lying between them. The CDR3 has 11 amino acids. The CDR3 sequence is CASSKYTEAFF. DNA of the CDR3: TGTGCCAGCAGTAAGTACACTGAAGCTTTCTTT.

This CDR3 is CASSYRGAGTEAFF. CDR3 coding DNA: TGTGCCAGTAGTTACAGGGGCGCGGGCACTGAAGCTTTCTTT. This chain uses TRBV19 with TRBJ1-1; 7 bases map to TRBD1. The junction had 7 bases not matched to a gene; V was cut back by 5 bases and J by 4 bases. The CDR3 extends over 14 amino acids. Germline-derived CDR1 and CDR2 are LNHDA and SQIVND (reference sequence).

The chain employs TRBV4-3 and TRBJ2-7; D possibly uses TRBD1 or TRBD2 (5 bases each). The V and J ends lost 3 bases and 3 bases respectively, with 15 bases between them. Germline assignment: CDR1 LGHNA and CDR2 YSLEER. The CDR3 spans 15 residues. The CDR3 sequence is CASSHARWDVYEQYF. The CDR3, as DNA: TGCGCCAGCAGCCATGCCCGATGGGACGTCTACGAGCAGTACTTC.

The chain has TRBV6-2 or TRBV6-3 and TRBJ1-1; no firm D call. V was shortened by 2 bases and J by 1 base, with 11 bases between the two germline ends. Germline-derived CDR1 and CDR2 are MNHEY and SVGEGT. The CDR3 totals 15 residues. The CDR3 nucleotides are TGTGCCAGCAGTTACGTCGGGTGGGAGAACACTGAAGCTTTCTTT. As protein: CASSYVGWENTEAFF.

The chain couples TRBV7-2 to TRBJ2-7; D may be TRBD2 (5 bases). This CDR3 contains 14 residues. Trimming stripped 6 bases from V and 5 bases from J, with 17 bases between. Germline values: CDR1 SGHTA, CDR2 FQGNSA. The CDR3 sequence is CASSFRRGSHEQYF. The CDR3 bases are TGTGCCAGCAGTTTTCGTCGGGGTTCCCACGAGCAGTACTTC.

The CDR3 DNA is TGTGCCAGCAGCTTACCGACTAGCGGGGGGCGCGGGGAGACCCAGTACTTC. Protein: CASSLPTSGGRGETQYF. The chain has TRBV7-6 and TRBJ2-5, with TRBD2 matching 13 bases. Trimming removed 2 bases from V and 5 bases from J; junction bases left unmatched: 8. CDR3 length: 17 amino acids. Looked up from germline, CDR1 is SGHVS and CDR2 is FNYEAQ. The whole variable domain, filled in from reference TRBV7-6 and TRBJ2-5, reads GAGVSQSPRYKVTKRGQDVALRCDPISGHVSLYWYRQALGQGPEFLTYFNYEAQQDKSGLPNDRFSAERPEGSISTLTIQRTEQRDSAMYRCASSLPTSGGRGETQYFGPGTRLLVL.

The V call is TRBV25-1, the J call TRBJ1-4; D not certain. Germline V lookup: CDR1 MGHDK, CDR2 SYGVNS. Trimming removed 4 bases at V and 7 bases at J, with 13 bases between. This CDR3 has 14 amino acids. The CDR3 region is CASSGVIRGEKLFF. DNA for the CDR3: TGTGCCAGCAGTGGGGTCATCCGGGGTGAAAAACTGTTTTTT.

The rearrangement joins TRBV7-2 to TRBJ2-3; a weak D match, TRBD1 (6 bases). The V end was cut by 5 bases, the J end by 5 bases, with 8 bases between. CDR1 is SGHTA, CDR2 FQGNSA, per germline. The CDR3 totals 12 residues. Here the CDR3 DNA reads TGTGCCAGCAGCCAGACAGGAGATACGCAGTATTTT. This encodes CASSQTGDTQYF.

The chain employs TRBV30 and TRBJ1-1; tentatively, D is TRBD1 (5 bases). The V end was cut by 1 base, the J end by 3 bases, with 9 bases between. Germline CDR1 and CDR2: GTSNPN and SVGIG (reference sequence). The CDR3 is made up of 13 amino acids. The CDR3 bases are TGTGCCTGGAGTGGGGACCGGGACACTGAAGCTTTCTTT. It yields the protein CAWSGDRDTEAFF.

V usage is TRBV10-3 and J usage is TRBJ1-1; possible D gene TRBD1, 6 bases. The CDR3 runs to 14 residues. V lost 4 bases, J lost 0 bases, and 9 bases lay in between. Germline values: CDR1 ENHRY, CDR2 SYGVKD. CDR3 sequence reads: CAISVGGLNTEAFF. The CDR3 DNA is TGTGCCATCAGTGTGGGGGGGCTGAACACTGAAGCTTTCTTT.

The CDR3 sequence: CASSVGMGLGEKLFF. The CDR3 DNA reads TGTGCCAGCAGCGTAGGAATGGGGCTAGGTGAAAAACTGTTTTTT. The chain carries TRBV9 and TRBJ1-4, with D possibly being TRBD1 (5 bases). The V end was cut by 0 bases, the J end by 7 bases, with 13 bases between. The CDR3 has 15 amino acids. Looked up from germline, CDR1 is SGDLS and CDR2 is YYNGEE. Based on the CDR3 plus reference TRBV9 and TRBJ1-4, the full variable domain is DSGVTQTPKHLITATGQRVTLRCSPRSGDLSVYWYQQSLDQGLQFLIQYYNGEERAKGNILERFSAQQFPDLHSELNLSSLELGDSALYFCASSVGMGLGEKLFFGSGTQLSVL.

The chain uses TRBV11-2 and TRBJ1-6; a possible D gene is TRBD1 (6 bases). V dropped 4 bases and J dropped 5 bases, with 21 bases sitting between them. The CDR3 has 18 residues. CDR1 SGHAT and CDR2 FQNNGV come from the germline V gene. The CDR3 is CASSSRGWMERNNSPLHF. The CDR3 nucleotides are TGTGCCAGCAGCTCTAGGGGGTGGATGGAGAGAAATAATTCACCCCTCCACTTT.

This clone was counted only a few times. The chain uses TRBV29-1 and TRBJ1-1; 8 nucleotides agree with TRBD1. This CDR3 is 13 amino acids long. From germline, CDR1 is SQVTM and CDR2 ANQGSEA. V was pared by 8 bases and J by 1 base, with 6 bases of the junction left unmatched. The CDR3 DNA sequence: TGCAGCATCAGGGGGCTAAGGAACACTGAAGCTTTCTTT. Translated: CSIRGLRNTEAFF.

The rearrangement joins TRBV25-1 to TRBJ2-7; D is possibly TRBD1 (8 bases). The V and J ends lost 3 bases and 2 bases respectively, with 17 bases between them. Germline V lookup: CDR1 MGHDK, CDR2 SYGVNS. The CDR3 is 16 residues long. Here the CDR3 DNA reads TGTGCCAGCAGTGACCTACAGGGGGGGAGGGCCTACGAGCAGTACTTC. Its protein is CASSDLQGGRAYEQYF.

Concerning this clone: Other DNA sequences within the sample encode an identical CDR3. The chain employs TRBV7-9 and TRBJ2-3, with D unclear. Trimming removed 5 bases at V and 4 bases at J, with 7 bases between. CDR1 SEHNR and CDR2 FQNEAQ come from the germline V gene (reference sequence). The CDR3 totals 12 residues. CDR3: CASSPPPDTQYF. CDR3 nucleotides: TGTGCCAGCAGCCCTCCCCCAGATACGCAGTATTTT.

This CDR3 reads CASTPSVGREQFF. Here the CDR3 DNA reads TGTGCCAGCACCCCGTCGGTGGGCCGTGAGCAGTTCTTC. This chain links TRBV7-9 with TRBJ2-1, with D hard to call. The CDR3 loop spans 13 amino acids. The germline V and J ends were trimmed by 7 bases and 9 bases, with 16 bases remaining between them. Germline V gene data show CDR1 as SEHNR and CDR2 as FQNEAQ (reference sequence).

The chain combines TRBV30 with TRBJ1-2, with 8 bases aligning to TRBD1. V trimming: 4 bases; J trimming: 8 bases; junction bases outside the gene matches: 12. CDR1 and CDR2 (germline): GTSNPN, SVGIG (reference sequence). This CDR3 contains 14 residues. The CDR3 sequence: CAWKRRQGSWGYTF. In nucleotides, the CDR3 is TGTGCCTGGAAGAGGAGACAGGGGAGTTGGGGCTACACCTTC.

The V gene is TRBV4-3, the J gene TRBJ2-4; D may be TRBD2 (5 bases). The CDR3 sequence is 14 residues long. In germline, CDR1 is LGHNA, CDR2 YSLEER. Trimming stripped 3 bases from V and 0 bases from J, with 6 bases between. The CDR3 here is CASSQSGAKNIQYF. Here the CDR3 DNA reads TGCGCCAGCAGCCAGAGCGGAGCCAAAAACATTCAGTACTTC.

The chain carries TRBV20-1 and TRBJ2-1; 8 bases align to TRBD2. CDR1 and CDR2 (germline): DFQATT, SNEGSKA (reference sequence). This CDR3 has 13 residues. V trimming: 3 bases; J trimming: 9 bases; junction bases outside the gene matches: 7. The CDR3 sequence: CSASREGRGEQFF. CDR3 DNA: TGCAGTGCTAGTCGGGAGGGCCGTGGTGAGCAGTTCTTC.

The chain uses TRBV6-5 and TRBJ1-1, with 7 positions matching TRBD1. Germline V gives CDR1 MNHEY, CDR2 SVGAGI. With V trimmed by 2 bases and J by 0 bases, 0 bases remained unmatched. The length of the CDR3 is 14 residues. DNA of the CDR3: TGTGCCAGCAGTTACAGGGGGCTGAACACTGAAGCTTTCTTT. This encodes CASSYRGLNTEAFF.

J is TRBJ1-5 and V is TRBV18; TRBD1 might be the D (6 bases). CDR3 length: 14 residues. CDR1 and CDR2 (germline): KGHSH, LQKENI. The V end lost 6 bases, the J end lost 8 bases, and 17 bases lay between the germline ends. The CDR3 region has the DNA TGTGCCAGCTCCACCAAGGGGGACTGGGAGCCCCAGCATTTT. Its protein is CASSTKGDWEPQHF.

The chain has TRBV27 and TRBJ2-7; a weak D match, TRBD2 (5 bases). The CDR3 totals 15 residues. Deletions cut 2 bases from V and 2 bases from J, with 13 bases between. Per the germline V gene, CDR1 is MNHEY and CDR2 is SMNVEV (reference sequence). Here the CDR3 DNA reads TGTGCCAGCAGTTTAGGACGGCTGACTACCTACGAGCAGTACTTC. Its protein is CASSLGRLTTYEQYF.

This chain uses TRBV12-3 or TRBV12-4 with TRBJ1-5; 8 positions match TRBD1. This CDR3 is built from 13 residues. Trimming took 9 bases from V and 5 from J; bases not matched to a gene: 6. CDR3 sequence (DNA): TGTGCCAGTGGACAGGGCGTGGATCAGCCCCAGCATTTT. Protein product: CASGQGVDQPQHF.

V is TRBV20-1 and J is TRBJ2-2; D unresolved. The CDR3 loop spans 12 amino acids. Trimming cost V 3 bases and J 6 bases, with 8 bases left between them. Per the germline V gene, CDR1 is DFQATT and CDR2 is SNEGSKA (reference sequence). The CDR3 nucleotides are TGCAGTGCTAGTTTTCGGGCCGGGGAGCTGTTTTTT. It codes for CSASFRAGELFF.

The CDR3: CASSPVGLSGGDYNEQFF. The CDR3 region has the DNA TGTGCCAGCAGCCCGGTGGGTTTGAGCGGGGGCGACTACAATGAGCAGTTCTTC. The chain couples TRBV5-4 to TRBJ2-1, with 8 bases fitting TRBD2. Per germline, CDR1 SGHNT and CDR2 YYREEE (reference sequence). The junction had 15 bases not matched to a gene; V was cut back by 4 bases and J by 3 bases. The CDR3 loop spans 18 amino acids. The variable domain in full, with the rest retrieved from reference TRBV5-4 and TRBJ2-1, is ETGVTQSPTHLIKTRGQQVTLRCSSQSGHNTVSWYQQALGQGPQFIFQYYREEENGRGNFPPRFSGLQFPNYSSELNVNALELDDSALYLCASSPVGLSGGDYNEQFFGPGTRLTVL.

The CDR3 loop is CASSPGHNTEAFF. CDR3 DNA: TGTGCCAGCAGCCCCGGACATAACACTGAAGCTTTCTTT. The chain links TRBV7-2 to TRBJ1-1; D perhaps matches TRBD1 (5 bases). The CDR3 extends over 13 amino acids. Per the germline V gene, CDR1 is SGHTA and CDR2 is FQGNSA. V lost 5 bases to trimming and J lost 2 bases, with 9 bases between them.